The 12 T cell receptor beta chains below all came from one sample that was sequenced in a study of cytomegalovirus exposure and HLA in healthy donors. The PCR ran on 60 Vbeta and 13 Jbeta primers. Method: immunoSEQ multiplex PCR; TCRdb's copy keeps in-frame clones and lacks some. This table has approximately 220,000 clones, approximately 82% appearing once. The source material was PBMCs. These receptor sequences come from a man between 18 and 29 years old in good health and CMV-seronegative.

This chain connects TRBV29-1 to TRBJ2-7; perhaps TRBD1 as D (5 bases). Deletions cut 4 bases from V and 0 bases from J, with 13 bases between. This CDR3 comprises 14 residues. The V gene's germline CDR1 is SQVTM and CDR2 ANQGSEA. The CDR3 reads CSVVWQGSSYEQYF. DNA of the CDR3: TGCAGCGTTGTTTGGCAGGGTAGCTCCTACGAGCAGTACTTC.

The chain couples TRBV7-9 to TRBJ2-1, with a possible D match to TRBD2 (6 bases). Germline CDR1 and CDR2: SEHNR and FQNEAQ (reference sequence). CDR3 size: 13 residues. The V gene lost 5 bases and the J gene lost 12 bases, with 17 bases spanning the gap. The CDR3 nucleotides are TGTGCCAGCAGCACCCGCCACGTGGAGGGGCAGTTCTTC. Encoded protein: CASSTRHVEGQFF.

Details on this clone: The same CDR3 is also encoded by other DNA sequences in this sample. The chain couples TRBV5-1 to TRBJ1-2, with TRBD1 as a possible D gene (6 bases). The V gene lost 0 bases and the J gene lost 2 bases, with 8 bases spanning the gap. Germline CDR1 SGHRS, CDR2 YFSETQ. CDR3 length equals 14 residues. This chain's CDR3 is CASSLGDRNYGYTF. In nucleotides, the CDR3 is TGCGCCAGCAGCTTGGGAGACAGGAACTATGGCTACACCTTC. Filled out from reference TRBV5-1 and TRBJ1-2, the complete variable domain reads KAGVTQTPRYLIKTRGQQVTLSCSPISGHRSVSWYQQTPGQGLQFLFEYFSETQRNKGNFPGRFSGRQFSNSRSEMNVSTLELGDSALYLCASSLGDRNYGYTFGSGTRLTVV.

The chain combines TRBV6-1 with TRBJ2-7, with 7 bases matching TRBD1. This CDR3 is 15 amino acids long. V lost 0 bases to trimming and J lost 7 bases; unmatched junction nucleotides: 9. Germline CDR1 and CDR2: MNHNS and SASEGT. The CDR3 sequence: CASSEAQGTMREQYF. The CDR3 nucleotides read TGTGCCAGCAGTGAAGCACAGGGGACCATGCGGGAGCAGTACTTC.

CDR3 DNA: TGCAGCGCAGGAAGACAGGGGCCCTCCTACGAGCAGTACTTC. Translated, it gives CSAGRQGPSYEQYF. V and J are TRBV29-1 and TRBJ2-5, with TRBD1 matching over 8 bases. The J call is in doubt because the DNA end fits TRBJ2-7 better. CDR1 and CDR2 (germline): SQVTM, ANQGSEA. The CDR3 sequence is 14 residues long.

For the CDR3, the DNA is TGCAGCGTACGGAGGGAGGGCACTGAAGCTTTCTTT. It encodes CSVRREGTEAFF. The J gene is TRBJ1-1, the V gene TRBV29-1, with unresolved D. The CDR3 sequence is 12 residues long. Germline V gene lookup returns CDR1 SQVTM and CDR2 ANQGSEA. The V gene lost 6 bases and the J gene lost 4 bases, with 12 bases spanning the gap.

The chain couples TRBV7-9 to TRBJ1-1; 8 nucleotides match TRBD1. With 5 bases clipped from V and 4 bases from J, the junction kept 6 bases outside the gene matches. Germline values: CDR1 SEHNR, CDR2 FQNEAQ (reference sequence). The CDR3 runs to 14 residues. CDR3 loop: CASSVGQGGTEAFF. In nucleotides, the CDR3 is TGTGCCAGCAGCGTCGGACAGGGCGGCACTGAAGCTTTCTTT.

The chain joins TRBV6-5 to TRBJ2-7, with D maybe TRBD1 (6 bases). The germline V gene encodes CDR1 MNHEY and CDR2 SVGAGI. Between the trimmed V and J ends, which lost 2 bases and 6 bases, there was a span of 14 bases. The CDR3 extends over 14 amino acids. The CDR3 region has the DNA TGTGCCAGCAGTTACCTCGTACAGGGTCTCGAGCAGTACTTC. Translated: CASSYLVQGLEQYF.

In DNA, the CDR3 is TGTGCCAGCAGCCCCAAGGGGACAGGGGCCTACGAGCAGTACTTC. Amino acid sequence: CASSPKGTGAYEQYF. J is TRBJ2-5 and V is TRBV7-9, with TRBD1 identical over 10 bases. The J call may be in error: the DNA end matches TRBJ2-7 better. Looked up from germline, CDR1 is SEHNR and CDR2 is FQNEAQ (reference sequence). The CDR3 loop spans 15 amino acids.

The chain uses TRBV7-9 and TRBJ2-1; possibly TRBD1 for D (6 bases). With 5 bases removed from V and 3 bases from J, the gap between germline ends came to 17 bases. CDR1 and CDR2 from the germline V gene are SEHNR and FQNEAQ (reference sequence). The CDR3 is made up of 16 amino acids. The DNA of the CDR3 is TGTGCCAGCAGCCCCTTGATGGTGGGACACTACAATGAGCAGTTCTTC. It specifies CASSPLMVGHYNEQFF.

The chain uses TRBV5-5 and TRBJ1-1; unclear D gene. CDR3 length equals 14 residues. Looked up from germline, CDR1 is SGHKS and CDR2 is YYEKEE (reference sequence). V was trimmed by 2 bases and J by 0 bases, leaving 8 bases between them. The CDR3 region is CASSFPGLNTEAFF. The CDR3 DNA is TGTGCCAGCAGCTTTCCGGGTTTGAACACTGAAGCTTTCTTT.

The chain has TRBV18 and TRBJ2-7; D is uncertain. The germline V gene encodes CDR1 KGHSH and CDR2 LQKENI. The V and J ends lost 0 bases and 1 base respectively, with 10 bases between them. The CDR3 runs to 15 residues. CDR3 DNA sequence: TGTGCCAGCTCACCACCGGGTAGGAGTTCCTACGAGCAGTACTTC. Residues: CASSPPGRSSYEQYF.